This T cell receptor (beta chain) emerged from a study of shared clonotypes between healthy human individuals (dated by TCRdb to the early 2020s). In terms of the full investigation: The cohort included three men and two women between 18 and 49 years of age. For each donor, CD4 naive and CD4 memory were each run on three plates, CD8 naive on two plates, and CD8 memory on one plate. To estimate repertoire size and how much clonotypes are shared between individuals, the study performed deep sequencing of blood TCR repertoires from roughly five healthy adults. Different laboratories and diverse techniques were used to prepare libraries and sequence TCR repertoires, to increase sequencing depth and limit assay-specific biases. Between about 0.85 and 8.9 billion PBMCs per donor were obtained by leukapheresis. Results the study describes overall, beyond this receptor: Naive subsets generally had larger estimated clonotype richness than memory subsets did. Higher generation probabilities were observed for clonotypes shared by all four sorted-subset donors than for non-shared clonotypes. Sharing across a few donors was observed for about 4.8% of naive CD4, about 4% of naive CD8, over 2% of memory CD4, and roughly 0.4% of memory CD8 clonotypes. Pairwise subsampling led to the expectation that sequencing depth would affect the degree of clonotype sharing among donors. Rarefaction of sorted-subset datasets indicated incomplete sequencing despite the large sequencing depth. The genetic and exposure-history diversity represented was limited by the small number of donors. Sampling was limited to blood, and TCR repertoires in tissue likely differ from TCR repertoires in blood.

Using the deep immunoSEQ assay, multiplex PCR amplified TCR CDR3 regions from genomic DNA. Extracted genomic DNA from each cell subset was spread evenly across all wells of several immunoSEQ 96-well plates, with each plate serving as a replicate. Each replicate PCR for sorted subsets received around 0.2 ug genomic DNA, equal to roughly 29,000 T cell genomes. The purified libraries were quantified using a Qubit 3.0 fluorometer, sized with a Bioanalyzer 2100, and then quantified again using the KAPA Library Quantification kit. Every immunoSEQ 96-well plate was sequenced on a dedicated single-read 150-cycle Illumina NextSeq 550 flow cell. Per the source publication's procedure: Because the immunoSEQ output held only junctional sequences and lacked quality scores, the filtering could not match the filtering applied to full-length reads. Sequences were annotated with PyIR, a Python wrapper for IgBLAST v1.9, using IMGT germline references to assign V/J genes and CDR3. Reads with weak V/J assignments (E-value above 1e-6), missing CDR3, stop codons, out-of-frame junctions, or ambiguous translated residues were removed. A V3J clonotype was defined by an identical inferred V gene, J gene, and CDR3 amino acid sequence. The percentage overlap between two repertoires was calculated by dividing the number of shared unique clonotypes by the size of the smaller repertoire. RTK rarefaction, the Chao1 estimator, and Recon v2.1 estimates of unobserved clonotypes were used to assess repertoire richness. Generation probabilities were computed with OLGA for all TCRbeta clonotypes obtained by the gDNA method from several donors. Held by TCRdb, this immuneACCESS table contains in-frame sequences only and omits some clones. Under half of the omission traces to an unresolved V gene where checked; the cause of the rest is unknown. That table supplies the V and J calls and clone size; D and trimming were determined from the DNA. The sample records approximately 2.1 million clones, 90% to 95% of which are singletons. The ten largest make up 0.39% of the sample.

Healthy HIV-negative adults with no recently reported acute infections or vaccinations were included as donors. Every donor was a Caucasian adult residing in Nashville, Tennessee, USA. CD4+ T cells were enriched through magnetic negative selection, after which naive cells were positively selected on CD45RA and the remaining negative fraction served as the memory subset. After blood collection by leukapheresis, PBMCs were isolated using Ficoll-Histopaque density gradient centrifugation and then cryopreserved in the vapor phase of liquid nitrogen. Analytical flow cytometry was used to check the purity and quantity of each magnetically sorted T cell population. Each sorted fraction had its genomic DNA isolated and then quantified by UV absorbance on a Nanodrop 2000c. This clone was observed a single time. Its antigen is currently not known. No per-base quality is available; no much larger clone lies one base away.

CDR1 and CDR2 were assigned from the germline V gene as MDHEN and SYDVKM. Germline trimming: 6 bases from V, 3 bases from J; junction bases outside gene matches: 7. The CDR3 runs 15 residues from the cysteine to the phenylalanine. The read is trimmed to its CDR3 DNA, 45 bases read in frame from base 1. This TCR derives from a man aged 18 to 30 in good health. Some clones in this sample may be carry-over from other donors' samples. The sequenced sample consisted of naive CD4+ T cells from PBMCs. This specimen's cell subset or site label, per the study, means: CD45RA+ positively selected. The chain links TRBV28 with TRBJ1-3; 8 of the junction bases match TRBD1. DNA sequence: TGTGCCAGCAGCCAAGACAGGGGTGGTGGAAACACCATATATTTT. This encodes CASSQDRGGGNTIYF.